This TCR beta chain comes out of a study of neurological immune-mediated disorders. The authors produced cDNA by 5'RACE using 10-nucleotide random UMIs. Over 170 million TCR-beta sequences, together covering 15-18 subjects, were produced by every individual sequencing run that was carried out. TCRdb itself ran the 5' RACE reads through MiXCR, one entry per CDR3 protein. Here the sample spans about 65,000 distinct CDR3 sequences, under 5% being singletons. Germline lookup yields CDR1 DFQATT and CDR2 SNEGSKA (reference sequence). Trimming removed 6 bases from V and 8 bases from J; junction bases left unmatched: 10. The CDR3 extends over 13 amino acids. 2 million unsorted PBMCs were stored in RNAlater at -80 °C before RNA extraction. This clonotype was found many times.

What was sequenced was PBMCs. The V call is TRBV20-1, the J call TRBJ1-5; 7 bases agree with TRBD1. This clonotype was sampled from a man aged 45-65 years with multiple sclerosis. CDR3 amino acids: CSASGTAVEPQHF. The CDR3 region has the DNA TGCAGTGCCAGCGGGACAGCCGTAGAGCCCCAGCATTTT.